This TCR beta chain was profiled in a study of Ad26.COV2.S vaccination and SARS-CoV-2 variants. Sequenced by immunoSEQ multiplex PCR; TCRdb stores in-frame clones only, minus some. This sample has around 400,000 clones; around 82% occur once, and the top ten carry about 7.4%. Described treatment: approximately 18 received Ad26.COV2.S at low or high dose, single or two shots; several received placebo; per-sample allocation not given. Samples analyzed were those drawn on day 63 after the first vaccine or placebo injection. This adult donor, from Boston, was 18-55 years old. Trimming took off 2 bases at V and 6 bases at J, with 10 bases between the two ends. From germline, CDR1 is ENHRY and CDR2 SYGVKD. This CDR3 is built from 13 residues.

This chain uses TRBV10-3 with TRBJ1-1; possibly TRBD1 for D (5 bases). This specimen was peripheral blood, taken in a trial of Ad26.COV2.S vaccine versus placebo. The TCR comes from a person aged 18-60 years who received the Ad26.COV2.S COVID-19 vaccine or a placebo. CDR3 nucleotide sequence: TGTGCCATCAGTGAGCGGGGGGTGTCTGAAGCTTTCTTT. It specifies CAISERGVSEAFF.